This T cell receptor (beta chain) was recovered during a study of radiation and T cells in renal cell carcinoma. The protocol was immunoSEQ multiplex PCR, while the TCRdb copy is restricted to in-frame clones and leaves out a portion. The repertoire holds around 74,000 clones, around four fifths seen once, with about 2.5% in the top ten. Time point in this sample: blood 4 weeks post-SBRT, at nephrectomy. Treatment of the sample: 15 Gy SBRT to primary tumor, nephrectomy 4 weeks later. Nephrectomy followed 15 Gy stereotactic body radiation by 4 weeks. From germline, CDR1 is MDHEN and CDR2 SYDVKM. V dropped 1 base and J dropped 7 bases, with 8 bases sitting between them. The CDR3 length is 13 residues.

The rearrangement links TRBV28 to TRBJ1-5, with D unclear. Specimen: blood, collected from a patient whose treatment included radiotherapy and nephrectomy. The receptor comes from a woman aged 55 to 70 with renal cell carcinoma. The CDR3 DNA is TGTGCCAGCAGTTTATCCCTTGGGCAGCCCCAGCATTTT. It encodes CASSLSLGQPQHF.